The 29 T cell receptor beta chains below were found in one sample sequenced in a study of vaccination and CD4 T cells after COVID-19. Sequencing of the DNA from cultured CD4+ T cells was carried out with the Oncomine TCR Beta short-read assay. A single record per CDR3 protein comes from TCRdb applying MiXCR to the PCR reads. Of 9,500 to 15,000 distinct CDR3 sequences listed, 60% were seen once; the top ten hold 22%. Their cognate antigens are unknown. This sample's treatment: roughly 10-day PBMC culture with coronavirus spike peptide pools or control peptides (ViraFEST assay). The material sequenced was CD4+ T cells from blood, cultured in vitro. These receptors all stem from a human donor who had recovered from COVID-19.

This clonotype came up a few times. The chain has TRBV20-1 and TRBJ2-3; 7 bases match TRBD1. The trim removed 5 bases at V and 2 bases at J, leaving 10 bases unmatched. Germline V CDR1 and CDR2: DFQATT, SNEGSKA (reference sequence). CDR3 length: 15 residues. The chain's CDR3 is CSAPNRQGLTDTQYF. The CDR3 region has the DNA TGCAGTGCTCCCAATAGACAGGGTCTCACAGATACGCAGTATTTT.

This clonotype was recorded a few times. The CDR3 DNA reads as TGTGCCAGCAGCCAAGGACAGCTCTATGGCTACACCTTC. Protein product: CASSQGQLYGYTF. The chain couples TRBV6-4 to TRBJ1-2, with D possibly TRBD1 on 6 matching bases. The germline V and J ends were trimmed by 6 bases and 4 bases, with 12 bases remaining between them. This CDR3 contains 13 residues. Germline-derived CDR1 and CDR2 are MRHNA and SNTAGT.

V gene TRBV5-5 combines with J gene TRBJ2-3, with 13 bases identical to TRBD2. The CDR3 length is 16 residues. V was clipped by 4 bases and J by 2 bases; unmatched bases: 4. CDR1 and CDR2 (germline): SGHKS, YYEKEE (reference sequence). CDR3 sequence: CASSPGLAGTTDTQYF. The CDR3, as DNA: TGTGCCAGCAGCCCGGGACTAGCGGGAACCACAGATACGCAGTATTTT.

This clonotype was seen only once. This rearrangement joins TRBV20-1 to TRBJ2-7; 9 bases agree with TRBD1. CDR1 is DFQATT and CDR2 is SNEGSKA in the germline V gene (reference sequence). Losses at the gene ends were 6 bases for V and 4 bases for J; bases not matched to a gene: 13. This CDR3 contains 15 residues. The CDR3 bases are TGCAGTGCCGAGTCTCCCGGGACAGGGTTATACGAGCAGTACTTC. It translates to CSAESPGTGLYEQYF.

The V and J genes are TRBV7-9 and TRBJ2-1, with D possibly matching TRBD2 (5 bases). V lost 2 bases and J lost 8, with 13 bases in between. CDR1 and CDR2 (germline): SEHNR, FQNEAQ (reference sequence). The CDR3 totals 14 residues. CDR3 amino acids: CASSLSLTGDEQFF. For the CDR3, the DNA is TGTGCCAGCAGCTTATCACTCACCGGGGATGAGCAGTTCTTC.

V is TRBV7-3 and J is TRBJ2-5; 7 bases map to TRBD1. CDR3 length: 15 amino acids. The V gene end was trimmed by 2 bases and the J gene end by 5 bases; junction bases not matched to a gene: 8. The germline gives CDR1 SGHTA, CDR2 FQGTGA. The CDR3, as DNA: TGTGCCAGCAGCTTAGATCGACAGGGTGGGGAGACCCAGTACTTC. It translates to CASSLDRQGGETQYF. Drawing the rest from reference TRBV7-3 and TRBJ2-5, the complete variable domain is GAGVSQTPSNKVTEKGKYVELRCDPISGHTALYWYRQSLGQGPEFLIYFQGTGAADDSGLPNDRFFAVRPEGSVSTLKIQRTERGDSAVYLCASSLDRQGGETQYFGPGTRLLVL.

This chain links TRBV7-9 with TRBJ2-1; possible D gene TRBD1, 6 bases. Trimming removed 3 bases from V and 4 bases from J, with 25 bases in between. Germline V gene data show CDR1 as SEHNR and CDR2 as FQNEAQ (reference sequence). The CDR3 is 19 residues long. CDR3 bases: TGTGCCAGCAGCTTGGTCACGGGGCCGATAAGACAGGTGTACAATGAGCAGTTCTTC. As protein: CASSLVTGPIRQVYNEQFF.

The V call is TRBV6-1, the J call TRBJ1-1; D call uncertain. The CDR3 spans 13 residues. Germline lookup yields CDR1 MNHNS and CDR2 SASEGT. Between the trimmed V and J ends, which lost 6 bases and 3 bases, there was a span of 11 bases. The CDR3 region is CASRSSLYTEAFF. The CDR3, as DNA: TGTGCCAGCAGGTCCAGCCTTTACACTGAAGCTTTCTTT.

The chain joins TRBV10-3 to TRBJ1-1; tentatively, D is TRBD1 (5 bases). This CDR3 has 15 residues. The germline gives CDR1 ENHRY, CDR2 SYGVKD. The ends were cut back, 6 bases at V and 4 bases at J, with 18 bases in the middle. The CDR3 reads CAISYDSTEFTEAFF. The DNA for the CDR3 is TGTGCCATCAGCTACGACTCGACAGAATTCACTGAAGCTTTCTTT.

CDR3 DNA: TGCGCCAGCAGCTTGACTTATTGGCGGGATCAAGAGACCCAGTACTTC. This codes for CASSLTYWRDQETQYF. This rearrangement joins TRBV5-1 to TRBJ2-5, with D possibly matching TRBD2 (6 bases). The CDR3 totals 16 residues. Per germline, CDR1 SGHRS and CDR2 YFSETQ. Trimming removed 1 base from V and 2 bases from J, with 15 bases in between.

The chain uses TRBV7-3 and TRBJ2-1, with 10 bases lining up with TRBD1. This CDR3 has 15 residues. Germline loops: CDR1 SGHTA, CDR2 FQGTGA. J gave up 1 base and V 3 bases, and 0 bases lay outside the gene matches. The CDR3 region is CASSLDRGSYNEQFF. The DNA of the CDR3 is TGTGCCAGCAGCTTGGACAGGGGGTCCTACAATGAGCAGTTCTTC.

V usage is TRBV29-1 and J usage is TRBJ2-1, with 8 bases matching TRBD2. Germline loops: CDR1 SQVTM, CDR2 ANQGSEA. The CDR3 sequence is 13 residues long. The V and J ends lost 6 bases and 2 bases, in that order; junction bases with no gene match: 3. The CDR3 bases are TGCAGCGTGGGGCGGGGGGCCTACAATGAGCAGTTCTTC. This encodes CSVGRGAYNEQFF.

The DNA for the CDR3 is TGTGCCAGCAGGCCTCCTTCGGGCCGGTCCAGTTACGAGCAGTACTTC. Amino acid sequence: CASRPPSGRSSYEQYF. The chain joins TRBV28 to TRBJ2-7; D is unresolved. The CDR3 has 16 residues. Between the trimmed V and J ends, which lost 6 bases and 4 bases, there was a span of 22 bases. Germline V gene sequence: CDR1 MDHEN, CDR2 SYDVKM.

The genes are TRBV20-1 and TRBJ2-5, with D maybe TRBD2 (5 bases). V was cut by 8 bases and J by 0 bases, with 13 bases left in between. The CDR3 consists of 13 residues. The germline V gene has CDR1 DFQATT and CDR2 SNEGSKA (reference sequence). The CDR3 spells CSPGSGYQETQYF. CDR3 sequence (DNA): TGCAGTCCGGGGTCGGGGTACCAAGAGACCCAGTACTTC.

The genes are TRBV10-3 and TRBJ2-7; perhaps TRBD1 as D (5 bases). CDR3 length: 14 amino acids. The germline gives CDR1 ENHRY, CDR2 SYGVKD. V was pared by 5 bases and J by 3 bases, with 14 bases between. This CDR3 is CAISPTESNYEQYF. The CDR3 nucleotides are TGTGCCATCAGTCCGACAGAGTCCAACTACGAGCAGTACTTC.

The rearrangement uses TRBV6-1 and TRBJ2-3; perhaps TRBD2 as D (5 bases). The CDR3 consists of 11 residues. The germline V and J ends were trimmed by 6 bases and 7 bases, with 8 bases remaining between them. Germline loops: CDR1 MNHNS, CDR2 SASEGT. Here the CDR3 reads CASSRGYTQYF. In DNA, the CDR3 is TGTGCCAGCAGCCGAGGGTATACGCAGTATTTT.

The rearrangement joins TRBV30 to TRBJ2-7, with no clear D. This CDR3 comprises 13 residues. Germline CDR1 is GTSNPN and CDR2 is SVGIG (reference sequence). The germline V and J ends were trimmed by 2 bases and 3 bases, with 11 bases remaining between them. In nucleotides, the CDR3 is TGTGCCTGGAGTAACGGCAGAGACTACGAGCAGTACTTC. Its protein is CAWSNGRDYEQYF.

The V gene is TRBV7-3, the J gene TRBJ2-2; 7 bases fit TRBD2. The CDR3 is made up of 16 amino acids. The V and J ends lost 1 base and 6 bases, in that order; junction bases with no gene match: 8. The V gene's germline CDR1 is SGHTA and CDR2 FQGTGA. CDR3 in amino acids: CASSLIGGSTAGELFF. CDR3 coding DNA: TGTGCCAGCAGCTTAATCGGCGGGAGTACGGCCGGGGAGCTGTTTTTT.

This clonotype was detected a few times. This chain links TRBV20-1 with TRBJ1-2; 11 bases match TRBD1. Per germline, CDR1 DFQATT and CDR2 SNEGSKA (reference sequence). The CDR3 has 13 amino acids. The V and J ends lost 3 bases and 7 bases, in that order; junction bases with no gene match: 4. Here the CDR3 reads CSASGQGAFGYTF. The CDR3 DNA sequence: TGCAGTGCTAGTGGACAGGGGGCGTTTGGCTACACCTTC.

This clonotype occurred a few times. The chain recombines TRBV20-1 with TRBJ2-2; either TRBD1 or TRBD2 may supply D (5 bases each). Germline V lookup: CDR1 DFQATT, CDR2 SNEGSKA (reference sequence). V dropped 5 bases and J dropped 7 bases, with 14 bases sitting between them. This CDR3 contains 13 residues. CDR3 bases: TGCAGTGCTGGTGAGGGGATAGACGGGGAGCTGTTTTTT. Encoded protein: CSAGEGIDGELFF.

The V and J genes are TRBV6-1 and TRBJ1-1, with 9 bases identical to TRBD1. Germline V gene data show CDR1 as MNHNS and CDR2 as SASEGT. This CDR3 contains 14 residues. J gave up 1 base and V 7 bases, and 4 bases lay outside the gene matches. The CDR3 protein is CASTGTGTNTEAFF. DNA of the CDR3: TGTGCCAGCACCGGGACAGGGACGAACACTGAAGCTTTCTTT.

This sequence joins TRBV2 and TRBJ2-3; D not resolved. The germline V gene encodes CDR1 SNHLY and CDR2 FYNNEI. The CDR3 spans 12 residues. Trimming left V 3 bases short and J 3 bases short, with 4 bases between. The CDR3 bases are TGTGCCAGCAGTGATTGGACAGATACGCAGTATTTT. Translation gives CASSDWTDTQYF.

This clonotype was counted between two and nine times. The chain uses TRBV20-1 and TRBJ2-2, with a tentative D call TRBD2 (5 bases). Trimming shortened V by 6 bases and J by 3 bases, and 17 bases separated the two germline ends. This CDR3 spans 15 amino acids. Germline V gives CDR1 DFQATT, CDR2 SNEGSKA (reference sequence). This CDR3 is CSASPGNLYTGELFF. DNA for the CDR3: TGCAGTGCAAGCCCCGGGAACTTGTACACCGGGGAGCTGTTTTTT.

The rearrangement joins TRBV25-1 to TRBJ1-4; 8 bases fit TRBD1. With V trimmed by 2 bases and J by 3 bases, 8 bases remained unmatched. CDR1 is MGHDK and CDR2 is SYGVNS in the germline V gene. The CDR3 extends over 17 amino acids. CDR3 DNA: TGTGCCAGCAGTGAAGAGAGGACAGGGCTGGCTAATGAAAAACTGTTTTTT. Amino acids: CASSEERTGLANEKLFF.

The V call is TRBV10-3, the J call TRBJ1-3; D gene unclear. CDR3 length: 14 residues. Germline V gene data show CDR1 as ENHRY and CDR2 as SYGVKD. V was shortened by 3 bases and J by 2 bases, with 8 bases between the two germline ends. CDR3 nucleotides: TGTGCCATCAGTGAAGAACGGACTGGAAACACCATATATTTT. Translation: CAISEERTGNTIYF.

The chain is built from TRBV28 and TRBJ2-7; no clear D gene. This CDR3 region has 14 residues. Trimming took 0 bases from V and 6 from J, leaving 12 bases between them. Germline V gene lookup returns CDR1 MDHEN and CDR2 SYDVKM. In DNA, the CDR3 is TGTGCCAGCAGTTTATGGTTCCCTCGCGGCGAGCAGTACTTC. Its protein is CASSLWFPRGEQYF.

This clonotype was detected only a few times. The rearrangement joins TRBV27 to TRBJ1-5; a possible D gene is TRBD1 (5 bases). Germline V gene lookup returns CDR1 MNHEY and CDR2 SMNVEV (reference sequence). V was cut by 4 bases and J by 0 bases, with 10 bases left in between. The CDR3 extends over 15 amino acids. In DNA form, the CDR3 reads TGTGCCAGCAGTTCAGGGATGCTTAGCAATCAGCCCCAGCATTTT. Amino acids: CASSSGMLSNQPQHF.

This chain's CDR3 is CASSEAMGGTEAFF. Written as DNA, the CDR3 is TGTGCCAGCAGTGAAGCGATGGGGGGCACTGAAGCTTTCTTT. The V gene is TRBV2, the J gene TRBJ1-1; D may be TRBD1 (5 bases). This CDR3 has 14 residues. V was trimmed by 0 bases and J by 4 bases, leaving 9 bases between them. The germline V gene has CDR1 SNHLY and CDR2 FYNNEI.

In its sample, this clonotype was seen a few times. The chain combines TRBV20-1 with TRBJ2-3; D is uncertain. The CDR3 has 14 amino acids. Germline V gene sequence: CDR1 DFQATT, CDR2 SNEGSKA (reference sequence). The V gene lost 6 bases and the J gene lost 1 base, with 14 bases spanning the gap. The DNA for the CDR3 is TGCAGTGCCCGAGCTGGCGTGGGCACAGATACGCAGTATTTT. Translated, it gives CSARAGVGTDTQYF.